This T cell receptor beta chain derives from a study of T cell responses to AZD1222 COVID-19 vaccine. Study outcomes and limitations: Mostly white British, mostly female donors; authors suggested clonal diversity may be underestimated.

Concerning this clone: Its antigen remains unknown.

Sequenced by immunoSEQ multiplex PCR; TCRdb stores in-frame clones only, minus some. The sample carries 150,000 to 200,000 clones, roughly 94% recorded once. CDR3 length equals 11 residues. Trimming left V 7 bases short and J 4 bases short, with 10 bases between. Per the germline V gene, CDR1 is DFQATT and CDR2 is SNEGSKA (reference sequence). The sequence derives from an adult who received the AZD1222 COVID-19 vaccine. The rearrangement uses TRBV20-1 and TRBJ1-1; unclear D gene. The sample consisted of peripheral blood, taken 28 days after the second AZD1222 dose. CDR3 sequence reads: CSGSRGTEAFF. For the CDR3, the DNA is TGCAGTGGGTCACGGGGCACTGAAGCTTTCTTT.